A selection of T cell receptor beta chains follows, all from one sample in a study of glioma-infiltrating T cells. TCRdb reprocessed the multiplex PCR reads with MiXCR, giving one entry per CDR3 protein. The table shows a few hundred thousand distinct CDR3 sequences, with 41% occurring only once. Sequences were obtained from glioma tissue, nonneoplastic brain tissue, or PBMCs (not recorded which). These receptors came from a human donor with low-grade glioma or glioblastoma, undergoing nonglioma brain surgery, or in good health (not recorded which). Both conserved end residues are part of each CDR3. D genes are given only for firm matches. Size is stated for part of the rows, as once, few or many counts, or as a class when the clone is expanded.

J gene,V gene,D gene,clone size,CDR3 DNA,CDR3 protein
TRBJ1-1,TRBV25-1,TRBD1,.,TGTGCCAGCAGTGATCGGGCAGGGGGCCTGGGCACTGAAGCTTTCTTT,CASSDRAGGLGTEAFF
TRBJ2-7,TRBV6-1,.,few,TGTGCCAGCAGTTCCCACCACTCCTACGAGCAGTACTTC,CASSSHHSYEQYF
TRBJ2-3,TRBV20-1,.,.,TGCAGTGCTACAGATCCCAAGCGAGGATTCACAGATACGCAGTATTTT,CSATDPKRGFTDTQYF
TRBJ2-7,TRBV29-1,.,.,TGCAGCGTTGAGAGACCTCCATTCTACGAGCAGTACTTC,CSVERPPFYEQYF
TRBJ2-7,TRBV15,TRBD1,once,TGTGCCACCAGCAAAGATGGAGACAGGGGGTCCTACGAGCAGTACTTC,CATSKDGDRGSYEQYF
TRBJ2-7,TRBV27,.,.,TGTGCCAGCAGTTACCTCTGGGGGGAGGTTTACGAGCAGTACTTC,CASSYLWGEVYEQYF
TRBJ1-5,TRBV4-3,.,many,TGCGCCAGCAGCCGGACCCCAGGAAGCAATCAGCCCCAGCATTTT,CASSRTPGSNQPQHF
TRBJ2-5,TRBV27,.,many,TGTGCCAGCAGTTTAGGAGAGGGTCAGACCCAGTACTTC,CASSLGEGQTQYF
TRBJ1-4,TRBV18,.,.,TGTGCCAGCTCGAGACCTGTAACTAATGAAAAACTGTTTTTT,CASSRPVTNEKLFF
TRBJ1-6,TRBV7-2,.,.,TGTGCCAGCAGCGCTCCCGAGAGGGGGGTATCACCCCTCCACTTT,CASSAPERGVSPLHF
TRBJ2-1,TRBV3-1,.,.,TGTGCCAGCAGCCAGATTCCGGGAGCCTCCTACAATGAGCAGTTCTTC,CASSQIPGASYNEQFF
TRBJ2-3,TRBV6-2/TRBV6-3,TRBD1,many,TGTGCCAGCACTTCTACAGGGGTATTCACAGATACGCAGTATTTT,CASTSTGVFTDTQYF
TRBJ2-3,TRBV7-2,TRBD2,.,TGTGCCAGCAGCCAGAAGAGCGGAACCCGGGGGGGTACGCAGTATTTT,CASSQKSGTRGGTQYF
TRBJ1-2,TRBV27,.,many,TGTGCCAGCAGTTTACAGGGGCGAGGCTACACCTTC,CASSLQGRGYTF
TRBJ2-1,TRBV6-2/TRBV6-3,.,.,TGTGCCAGCAGTTACTCGATGGAGCCAGGGTGGAACAATGAGCAGTTCTTC,CASSYSMEPGWNNEQFF
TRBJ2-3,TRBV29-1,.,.,TGCAGCGTTGGTGCCGTTGCGAGAGATACGCAGTATTTT,CSVGAVARDTQYF
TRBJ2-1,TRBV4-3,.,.,TGCGCCAGCAGCCGGGTGGGCAGGAGGGAAGGTGAGCAGTTCTTC,CASSRVGRREGEQFF
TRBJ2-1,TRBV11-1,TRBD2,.,TGTGCCAGCAGCAGCAGACTAGCGGGACGCATTGAGCAGTTCTTC,CASSSRLAGRIEQFF
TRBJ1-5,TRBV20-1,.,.,TGCAGTGCTAGTGTCCTCGGGGGCGTTAGCAATAAGCCCCAGCATTTT,CSASVLGGVSNKPQHF
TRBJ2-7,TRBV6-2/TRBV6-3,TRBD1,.,TGTGCCAGCAGTTATCGTTTACAGGGGGTACTCTACGAGCAGTACTTC,CASSYRLQGVLYEQYF
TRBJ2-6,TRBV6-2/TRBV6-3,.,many,TGTGCCAGCAGAAACCCCGCCGGGGGAGGTGGGGCCAACGTCCTGACTTTC,CASRNPAGGGGANVLTF
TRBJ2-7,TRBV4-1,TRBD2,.,TGCGCCAGCAGCCAAGATAGAACTAGCGGGGGCTACGAGCAGTACTTC,CASSQDRTSGGYEQYF